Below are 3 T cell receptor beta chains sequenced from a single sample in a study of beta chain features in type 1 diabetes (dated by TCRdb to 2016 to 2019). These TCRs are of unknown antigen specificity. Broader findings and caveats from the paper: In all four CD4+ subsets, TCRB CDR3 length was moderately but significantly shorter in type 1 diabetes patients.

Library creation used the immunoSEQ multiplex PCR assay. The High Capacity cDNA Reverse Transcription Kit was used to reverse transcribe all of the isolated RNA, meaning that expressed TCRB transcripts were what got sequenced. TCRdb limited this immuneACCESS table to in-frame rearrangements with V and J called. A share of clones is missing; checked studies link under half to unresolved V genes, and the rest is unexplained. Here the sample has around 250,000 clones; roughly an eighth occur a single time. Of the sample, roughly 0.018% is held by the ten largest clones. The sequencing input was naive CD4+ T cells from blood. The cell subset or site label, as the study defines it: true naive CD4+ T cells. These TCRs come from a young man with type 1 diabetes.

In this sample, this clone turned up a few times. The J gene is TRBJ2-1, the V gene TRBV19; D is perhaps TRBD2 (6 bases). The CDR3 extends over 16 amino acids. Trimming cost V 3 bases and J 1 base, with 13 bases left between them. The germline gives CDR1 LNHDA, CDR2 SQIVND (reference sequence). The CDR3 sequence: CASSIPAGGSYNEQFF. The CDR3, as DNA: TGTGCCAGTAGTATCCCAGCGGGCGGTTCCTACAATGAGCAGTTCTTC.

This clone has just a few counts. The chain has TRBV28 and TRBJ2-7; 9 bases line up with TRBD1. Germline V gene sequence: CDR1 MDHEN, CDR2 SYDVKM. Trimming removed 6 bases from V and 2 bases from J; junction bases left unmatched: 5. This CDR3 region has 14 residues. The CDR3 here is CASRRTGAAYEQYF. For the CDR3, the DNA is TGTGCCAGCAGGAGGACAGGGGCGGCCTACGAGCAGTACTTC.

The CDR3 DNA sequence: TGTGCCAGCAGTTTAGGGACTAGCGGGAGGTTCTCCTACGAGCAGTACTTC. Amino acids: CASSLGTSGRFSYEQYF. The gene calls are TRBV28 and TRBJ2-7, with 15 bases aligning to TRBD2. CDR3 length: 17 amino acids. J gave up 0 bases and V 2 bases, and 2 bases lay outside the gene matches. From germline, CDR1 is MDHEN and CDR2 SYDVKM.